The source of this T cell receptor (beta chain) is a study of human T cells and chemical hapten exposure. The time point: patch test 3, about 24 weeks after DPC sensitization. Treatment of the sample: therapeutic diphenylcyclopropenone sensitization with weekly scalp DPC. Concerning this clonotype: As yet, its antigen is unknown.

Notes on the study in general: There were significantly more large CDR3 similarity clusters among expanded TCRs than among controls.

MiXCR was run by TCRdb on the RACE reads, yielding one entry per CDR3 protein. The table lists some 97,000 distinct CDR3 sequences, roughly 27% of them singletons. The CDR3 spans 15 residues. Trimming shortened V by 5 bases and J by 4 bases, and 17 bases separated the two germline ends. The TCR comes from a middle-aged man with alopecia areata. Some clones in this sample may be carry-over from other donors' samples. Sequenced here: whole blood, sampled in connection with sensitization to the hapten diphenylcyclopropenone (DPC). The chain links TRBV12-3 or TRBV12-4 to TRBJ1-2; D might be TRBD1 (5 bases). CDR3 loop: CASSPNRGDGYGYTF. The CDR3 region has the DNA TGTGCCAGCAGTCCTAACCGTGGGGACGGCTATGGCTACACCTTC.